The 11 T cell receptor beta chains listed next were all sequenced from one sample in a study of shared clonotypes between healthy human individuals. The repertoire was sequenced with immunoSEQ multiplex PCR; TCRdb's copy has only in-frame clones and lacks some. The sample includes 520,000 or so clones, roughly 78% of them seen just once. The sequenced sample consisted of PBMCs. The source is a woman aged 35 to 49 in good health. Some clones in this sample may be carry-over from other donors' samples.

This clone came up a few times. The J gene is TRBJ1-6, the V gene TRBV6-6, with D perhaps TRBD1 (5 bases). CDR3 length: 14 residues. CDR1 and CDR2 (germline): MNHNY, SVGAGI (reference sequence). Trimming took 5 bases from V and 6 from J, leaving 11 bases between them. This CDR3 is CASSPGRPNSPLHF. The DNA of the CDR3 is TGTGCCAGCAGTCCGGGACGGCCTAATTCACCCCTCCACTTT.

This chain links TRBV29-1 with TRBJ2-2, with 8 bases lining up with TRBD1. Per the germline V gene, CDR1 is SQVTM and CDR2 is ANQGSEA. The CDR3 totals 14 residues. The V gene end was trimmed by 6 bases and the J gene end by 3 bases; junction bases not matched to a gene: 6. The CDR3 DNA is TGCAGCGTCTCCCAGGGGGCCGACACCGGGGAGCTGTTTTTT. Protein: CSVSQGADTGELFF.

The chain couples TRBV7-9 to TRBJ2-7; 13 nucleotides line up with TRBD2. CDR1 SEHNR and CDR2 FQNEAQ come from the germline V gene (reference sequence). V shed 1 base and J 2 bases; nucleotides not matched to a gene: 5. The CDR3 sequence is 17 residues long. For the CDR3, the DNA is TGTGCCAGCAGCTTAGGGGGGACTAGCGGGGCCCCCTACGAGCAGTACTTC. Residues: CASSLGGTSGAPYEQYF.

The rearrangement joins TRBV7-9 to TRBJ2-3, with D perhaps TRBD1 (5 bases). V was cut by 2 bases and J by 6 bases, with 24 bases left in between. Per the germline V gene, CDR1 is SEHNR and CDR2 is FQNEAQ (reference sequence). The CDR3 loop spans 18 amino acids. The CDR3 reads CASSLPRPQGEGRDTQYF. CDR3 DNA: TGTGCCAGCAGCTTACCACGGCCCCAGGGTGAAGGTCGGGATACGCAGTATTTT.

CDR3 amino acids: CASRARTGDTEAFF. CDR3 sequence (DNA): TGTGCCAGCAGAGCTAGGACAGGGGACACTGAAGCTTTCTTT. The chain carries TRBV5-6 and TRBJ1-1; 9 bases are a match to TRBD1. CDR3 length: 14 residues. Germline V gives CDR1 SGHDT, CDR2 YYEEEE. Germline trimming cut 5 bases from V and 3 bases from J; bases unmatched to any gene: 5.

This clone was detected a few times. The rearrangement joins TRBV5-8 to TRBJ2-7; D is unresolved. CDR1 and CDR2 from the germline V gene are SGHTS and YDEGEE. V gave up 2 bases and J gave up 2 bases, with 5 bases separating them. The CDR3 sequence is 12 residues long. The CDR3 bases are TGTGCCAGCAGCTTTCGCACCTACGAGCAGTACTTC. Translated: CASSFRTYEQYF.

V usage is TRBV2 and J usage is TRBJ1-5, with D uncertain. The V gene lost 8 bases and the J gene lost 0 bases, with 11 bases spanning the gap. This CDR3 spans 14 amino acids. The V gene's germline CDR1 is SNHLY and CDR2 FYNNEI. CDR3 sequence reads: CASGGIYSNQPQHF. CDR3 nucleotides: TGTGCCAGCGGTGGGATTTATAGCAATCAGCCCCAGCATTTT.

V usage is TRBV27 and J usage is TRBJ1-3; D is ambiguous. Germline CDR1 MNHEY, CDR2 SMNVEV (reference sequence). The CDR3 runs to 13 residues. Trimming removed 3 bases from V and 2 bases from J, with 5 bases in between. CDR3 in amino acids: CASSFDPGNTIYF. DNA for the CDR3: TGTGCCAGCAGTTTCGATCCTGGAAACACCATATATTTT.

The V gene is TRBV5-1, the J gene TRBJ1-2, with 9 bases lining up with TRBD1. Germline assignment: CDR1 SGHRS and CDR2 YFSETQ. CDR3 length: 15 amino acids. The V segment lost 4 bases and the J segment 2 bases; nucleotides outside the gene matches: 6. The CDR3 loop reads CASSAGTGRNYGYTF. DNA for the CDR3: TGCGCCAGCAGCGCCGGGACAGGGAGGAACTATGGCTACACCTTC. The full variable domain, rest sourced from reference TRBV5-1 and TRBJ1-2, is KAGVTQTPRYLIKTRGQQVTLSCSPISGHRSVSWYQQTPGQGLQFLFEYFSETQRNKGNFPGRFSGRQFSNSRSEMNVSTLELGDSALYLCASSAGTGRNYGYTFGSGTRLTVV.

The CDR3 region is CASSPGEFTGELFF. The CDR3 DNA reads TGCGCCAGCAGCCCAGGGGAGTTCACCGGGGAGCTGTTTTTT. The chain employs TRBV5-1 and TRBJ2-2, with TRBD1 as a possible D gene (6 bases). V lost 4 bases, J lost 4 bases, and 11 bases lay in between. The CDR3 has 14 residues. Germline loops: CDR1 SGHRS, CDR2 YFSETQ.

CDR3 coding DNA: TGTGCCAGTAGTGAGGGAGGATTCGGGACAGATACGCAGTATTTT. It is translated as CASSEGGFGTDTQYF. The J gene is TRBJ2-3, the V gene TRBV19, with D tentatively TRBD2 (6 bases). Germline CDR1 is LNHDA and CDR2 is SQIVND (reference sequence). Trimming took off 5 bases at V and 3 bases at J, with 15 bases between the two ends. The CDR3 extends over 15 amino acids.